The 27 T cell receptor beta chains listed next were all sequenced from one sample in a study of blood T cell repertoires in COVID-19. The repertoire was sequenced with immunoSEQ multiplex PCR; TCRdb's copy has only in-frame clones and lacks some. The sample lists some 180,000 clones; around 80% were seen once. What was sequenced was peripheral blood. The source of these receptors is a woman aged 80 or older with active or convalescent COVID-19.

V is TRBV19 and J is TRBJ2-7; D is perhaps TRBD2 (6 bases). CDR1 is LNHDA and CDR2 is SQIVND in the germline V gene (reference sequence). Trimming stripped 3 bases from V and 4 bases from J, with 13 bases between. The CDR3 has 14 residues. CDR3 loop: CASSIGGGNYEQYF. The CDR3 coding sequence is TGTGCCAGTAGTATCGGCGGAGGGAATTACGAGCAGTACTTC. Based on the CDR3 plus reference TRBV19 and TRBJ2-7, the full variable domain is DGGITQSPKYLFRKEGQNVTLSCEQNLNHDAMYWYRQDPGQGLRLIYYSQIVNDFQKGDIAEGYSVSREKKESFPLTVTSAQKNPTAFYLCASSIGGGNYEQYFGPGTRLTVT.

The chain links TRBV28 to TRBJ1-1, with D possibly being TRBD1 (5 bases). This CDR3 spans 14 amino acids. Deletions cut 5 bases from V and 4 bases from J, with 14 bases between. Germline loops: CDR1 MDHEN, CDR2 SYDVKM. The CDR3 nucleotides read TGTGCCAGCAGTCAACAGGAATTAGGCACTGAAGCTTTCTTT. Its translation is CASSQQELGTEAFF.

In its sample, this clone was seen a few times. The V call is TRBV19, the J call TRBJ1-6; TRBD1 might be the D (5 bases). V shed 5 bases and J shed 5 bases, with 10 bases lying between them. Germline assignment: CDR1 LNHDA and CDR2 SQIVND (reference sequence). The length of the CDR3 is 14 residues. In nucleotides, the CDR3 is TGTGCCAGTAGTTGGGGCAGAGATAATTCACCCCTCCACTTT. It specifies CASSWGRDNSPLHF. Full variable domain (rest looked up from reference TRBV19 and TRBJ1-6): DGGITQSPKYLFRKEGQNVTLSCEQNLNHDAMYWYRQDPGQGLRLIYYSQIVNDFQKGDIAEGYSVSREKKESFPLTVTSAQKNPTAFYLCASSWGRDNSPLHFGNGTRLTVT.

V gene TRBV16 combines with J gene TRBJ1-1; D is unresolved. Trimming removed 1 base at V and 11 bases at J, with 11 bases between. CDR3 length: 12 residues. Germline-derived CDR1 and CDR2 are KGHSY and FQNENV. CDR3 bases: TGTGCCAGCAGCCAATACGAGGTGCTTGCTTTCTTT. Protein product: CASSQYEVLAFF. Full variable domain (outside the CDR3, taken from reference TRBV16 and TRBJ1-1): GEEVAQTPKHLVRGEGQKAKLYCAPIKGHSYVFWYQQVLKNEFKFLISFQNENVFDETGMPKERFSAKCLPNSPCSLEIQATKLEDSAVYFCASSQYEVLAFFGQGTRLTVV.

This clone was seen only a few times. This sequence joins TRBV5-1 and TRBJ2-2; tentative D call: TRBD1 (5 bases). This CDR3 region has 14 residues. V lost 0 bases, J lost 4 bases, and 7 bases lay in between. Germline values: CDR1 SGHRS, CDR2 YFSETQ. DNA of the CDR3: TGCGCCAGCAGCTTGGGCAGGGTCACCGGGGAGCTGTTTTTT. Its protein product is CASSLGRVTGELFF.

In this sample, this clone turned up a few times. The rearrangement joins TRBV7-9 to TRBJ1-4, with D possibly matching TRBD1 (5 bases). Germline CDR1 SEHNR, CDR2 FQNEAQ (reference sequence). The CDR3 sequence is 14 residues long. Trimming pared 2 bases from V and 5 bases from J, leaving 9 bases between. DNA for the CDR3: TGTGCCAGCAGCTTAAGGGCAGGGAATGAAAAACTGTTTTTT. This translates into CASSLRAGNEKLFF.

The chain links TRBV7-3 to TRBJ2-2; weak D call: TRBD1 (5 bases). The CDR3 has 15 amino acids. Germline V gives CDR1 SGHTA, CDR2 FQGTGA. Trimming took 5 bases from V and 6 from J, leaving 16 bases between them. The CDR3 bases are TGTGCCAGCAGCCCAAGGGGTTCTCTCGCCGGGGAGCTGTTTTTT. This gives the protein CASSPRGSLAGELFF.

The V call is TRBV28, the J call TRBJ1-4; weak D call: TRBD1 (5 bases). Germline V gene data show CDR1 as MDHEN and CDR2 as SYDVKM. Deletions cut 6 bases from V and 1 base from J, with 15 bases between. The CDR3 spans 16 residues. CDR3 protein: CASSPGGGRTNEKLFF. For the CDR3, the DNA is TGTGCCAGCAGCCCCGGGGGGGGACGAACTAATGAAAAACTGTTTTTT.

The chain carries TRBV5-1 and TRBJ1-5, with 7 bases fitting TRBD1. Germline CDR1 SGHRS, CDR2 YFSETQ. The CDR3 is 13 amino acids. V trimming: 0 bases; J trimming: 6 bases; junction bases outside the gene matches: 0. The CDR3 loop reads CASSLAGGQPQHF. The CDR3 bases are TGCGCCAGCAGCTTGGCAGGGGGTCAGCCCCAGCATTTT.

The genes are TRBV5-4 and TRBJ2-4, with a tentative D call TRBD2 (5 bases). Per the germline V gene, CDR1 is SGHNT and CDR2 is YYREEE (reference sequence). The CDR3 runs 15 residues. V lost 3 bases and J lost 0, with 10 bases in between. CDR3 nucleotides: TGTGCCAGCAGCTCAGATGAGGGAGCCAAAAACATTCAGTACTTC. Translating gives CASSSDEGAKNIQYF.

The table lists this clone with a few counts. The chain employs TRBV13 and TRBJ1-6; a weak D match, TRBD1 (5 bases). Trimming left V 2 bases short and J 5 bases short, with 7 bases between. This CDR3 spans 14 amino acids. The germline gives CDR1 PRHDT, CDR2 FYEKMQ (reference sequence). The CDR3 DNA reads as TGTGCCAGCAGCTTACGACAGAATAATTCACCCCTCCACTTT. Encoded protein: CASSLRQNNSPLHF.

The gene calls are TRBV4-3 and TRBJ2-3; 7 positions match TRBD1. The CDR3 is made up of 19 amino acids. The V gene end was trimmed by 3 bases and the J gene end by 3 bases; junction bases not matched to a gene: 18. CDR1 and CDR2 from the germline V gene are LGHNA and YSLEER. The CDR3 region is CASSHFDRASGRDTDTQYF. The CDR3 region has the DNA TGCGCCAGCAGCCACTTTGACAGGGCATCGGGTAGGGATACAGATACGCAGTATTTT.

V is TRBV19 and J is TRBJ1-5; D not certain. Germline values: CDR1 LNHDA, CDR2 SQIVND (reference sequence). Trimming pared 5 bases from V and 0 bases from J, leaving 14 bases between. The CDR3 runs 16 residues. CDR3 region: CASSPNHGYSNQPQHF. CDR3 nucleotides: TGTGCCAGTAGTCCTAACCACGGGTATAGCAATCAGCCCCAGCATTTT.

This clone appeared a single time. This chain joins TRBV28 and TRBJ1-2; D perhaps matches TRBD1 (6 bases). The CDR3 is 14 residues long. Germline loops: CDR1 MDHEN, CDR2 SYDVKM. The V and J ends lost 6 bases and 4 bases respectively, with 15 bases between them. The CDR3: CASSPNQGFYGYTF. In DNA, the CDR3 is TGTGCCAGCAGCCCCAACCAGGGGTTCTATGGCTACACCTTC.

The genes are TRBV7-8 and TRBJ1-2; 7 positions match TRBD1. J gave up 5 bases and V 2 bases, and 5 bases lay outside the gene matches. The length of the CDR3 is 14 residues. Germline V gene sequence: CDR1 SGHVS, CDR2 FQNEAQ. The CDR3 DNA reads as TGTGCCAGCAGCTTAATGGCAGGGGGTTATGGCTACACCTTC. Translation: CASSLMAGGYGYTF. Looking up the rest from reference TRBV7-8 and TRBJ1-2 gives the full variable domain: GAGVSQSPRYKVAKRGQDVALRCDPISGHVSLFWYQQALGQGPEFLTYFQNEAQLDKSGLPSDRFFAERPEGSVSTLKIQRTQQEDSAVYLCASSLMAGGYGYTFGSGTRLTVV.

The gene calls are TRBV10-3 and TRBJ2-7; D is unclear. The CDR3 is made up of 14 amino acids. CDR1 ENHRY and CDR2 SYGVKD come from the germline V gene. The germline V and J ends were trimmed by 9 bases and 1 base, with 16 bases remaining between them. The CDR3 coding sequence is TGTGCCATTACACTTACAGTCCCTTCCTACGAGCAGTACTTC. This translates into CAITLTVPSYEQYF.

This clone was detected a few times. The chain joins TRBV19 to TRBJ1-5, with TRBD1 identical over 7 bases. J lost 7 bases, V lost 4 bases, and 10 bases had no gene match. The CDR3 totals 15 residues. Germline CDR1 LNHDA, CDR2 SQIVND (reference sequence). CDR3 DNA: TGTGCCAGTAGTACGATGACAGGGTCCGGACAGCCCCAGCATTTT. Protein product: CASSTMTGSGQPQHF.

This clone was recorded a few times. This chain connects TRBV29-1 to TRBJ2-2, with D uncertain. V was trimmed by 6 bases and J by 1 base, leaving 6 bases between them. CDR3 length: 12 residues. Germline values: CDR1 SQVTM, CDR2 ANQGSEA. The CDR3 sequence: CSVRGNTGELFF. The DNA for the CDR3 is TGCAGCGTAAGAGGGAACACCGGGGAGCTGTTTTTT.

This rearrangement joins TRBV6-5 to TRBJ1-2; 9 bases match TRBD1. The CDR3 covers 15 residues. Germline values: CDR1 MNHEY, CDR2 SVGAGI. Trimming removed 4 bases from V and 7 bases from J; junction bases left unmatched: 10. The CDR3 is CASSLAGTGFRGYTF. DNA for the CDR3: TGTGCCAGCAGTTTAGCCGGGACAGGGTTCCGTGGCTACACCTTC.

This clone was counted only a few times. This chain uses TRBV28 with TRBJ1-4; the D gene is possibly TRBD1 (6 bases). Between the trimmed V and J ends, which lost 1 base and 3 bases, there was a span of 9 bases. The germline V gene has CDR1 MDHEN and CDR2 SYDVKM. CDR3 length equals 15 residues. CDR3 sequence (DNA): TGTGCCAGCAGTTTATCGCAGGGGCCTAATGAAAAACTGTTTTTT. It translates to CASSLSQGPNEKLFF.

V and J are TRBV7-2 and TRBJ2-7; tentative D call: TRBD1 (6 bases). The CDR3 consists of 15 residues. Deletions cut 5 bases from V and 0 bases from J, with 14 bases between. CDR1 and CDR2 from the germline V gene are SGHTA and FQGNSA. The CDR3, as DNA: TGTGCCAGCAGCACCAGAGCGACAGGCTCCTACGAGCAGTACTTC. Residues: CASSTRATGSYEQYF.

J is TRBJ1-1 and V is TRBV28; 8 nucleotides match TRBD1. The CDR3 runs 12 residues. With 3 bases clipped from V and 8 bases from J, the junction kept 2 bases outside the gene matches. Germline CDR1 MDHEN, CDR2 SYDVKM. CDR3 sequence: CASSLRQGEAFF. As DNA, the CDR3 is TGTGCCAGCAGTTTGCGACAGGGGGAAGCTTTCTTT. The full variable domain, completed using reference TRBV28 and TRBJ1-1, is DVKVTQSSRYLVKRTGEKVFLECVQDMDHENMFWYRQDPGLGLRLIYFSYDVKMKEKGDIPEGYSVSREKKERFSLILESASTNQTSMYLCASSLRQGEAFFGQGTRLTVV.

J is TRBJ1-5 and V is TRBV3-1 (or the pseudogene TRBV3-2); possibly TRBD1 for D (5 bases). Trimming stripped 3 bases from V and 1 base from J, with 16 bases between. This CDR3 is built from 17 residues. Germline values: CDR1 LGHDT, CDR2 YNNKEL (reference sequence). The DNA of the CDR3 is TGTGCCAGCAGCCAGGGTTTATTGCAGGGAAGCAATCAGCCCCAGCATTTT. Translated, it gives CASSQGLLQGSNQPQHF.

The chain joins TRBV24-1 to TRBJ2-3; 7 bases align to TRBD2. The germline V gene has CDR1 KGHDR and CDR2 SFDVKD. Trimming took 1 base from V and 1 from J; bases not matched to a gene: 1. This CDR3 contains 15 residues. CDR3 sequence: CATSDLTSGTDTQYF. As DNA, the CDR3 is TGTGCCACCAGTGATTTAACTAGCGGCACAGATACGCAGTATTTT.

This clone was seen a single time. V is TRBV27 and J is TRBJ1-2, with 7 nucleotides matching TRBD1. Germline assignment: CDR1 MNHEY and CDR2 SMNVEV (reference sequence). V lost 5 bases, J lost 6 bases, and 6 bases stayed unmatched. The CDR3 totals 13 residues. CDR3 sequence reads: CASSAGTVNGYTF. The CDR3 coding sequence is TGTGCCAGCAGTGCCGGGACAGTGAATGGCTACACCTTC.

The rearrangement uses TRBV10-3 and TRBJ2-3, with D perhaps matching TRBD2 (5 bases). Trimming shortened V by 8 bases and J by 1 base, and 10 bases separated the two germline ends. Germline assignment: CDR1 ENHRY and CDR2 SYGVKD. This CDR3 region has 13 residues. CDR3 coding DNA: TGTGCCATCCAACGAGCGGGCACAGATACGCAGTATTTT. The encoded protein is CAIQRAGTDTQYF.

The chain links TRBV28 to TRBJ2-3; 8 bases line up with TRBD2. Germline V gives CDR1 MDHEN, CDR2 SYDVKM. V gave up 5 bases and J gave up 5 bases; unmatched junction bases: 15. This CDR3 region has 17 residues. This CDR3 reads CASSPWASSGVEDTQYF. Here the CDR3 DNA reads TGTGCCAGCAGTCCATGGGCGAGTAGCGGGGTTGAAGATACGCAGTATTTT.